The subject of this entry is one T cell receptor (beta chain). These data belong to a study of blood T cell repertoires in COVID-19. Authors' data handling: Using reference gene primer amplification, nucleated cell counts were estimated. Clones were sequenced by immunoSEQ multiplex PCR, and TCRdb holds only the in-frame ones, with some missing. V and J calls plus clone size are reproduced from that table; the DNA served to infer D and trimming. This sample has about 300,000 clones, with 86% found just once. Trimming removed 1 base at V and 4 bases at J, with 10 bases between. CDR1 is SGHTA and CDR2 is FQGNSA in the germline V gene. This CDR3 has 14 amino acids.

The V call is TRBV7-2, the J call TRBJ1-2, with no clear D. The TCR was taken from a woman between 45 and 60 years old with acute or convalescent COVID-19. The sequencing input was peripheral blood. CDR3 nucleotide sequence: TGTGCCAGCAGCTTAGAGAGTGTTGCCTATGGCTACACCTTC. As protein: CASSLESVAYGYTF.